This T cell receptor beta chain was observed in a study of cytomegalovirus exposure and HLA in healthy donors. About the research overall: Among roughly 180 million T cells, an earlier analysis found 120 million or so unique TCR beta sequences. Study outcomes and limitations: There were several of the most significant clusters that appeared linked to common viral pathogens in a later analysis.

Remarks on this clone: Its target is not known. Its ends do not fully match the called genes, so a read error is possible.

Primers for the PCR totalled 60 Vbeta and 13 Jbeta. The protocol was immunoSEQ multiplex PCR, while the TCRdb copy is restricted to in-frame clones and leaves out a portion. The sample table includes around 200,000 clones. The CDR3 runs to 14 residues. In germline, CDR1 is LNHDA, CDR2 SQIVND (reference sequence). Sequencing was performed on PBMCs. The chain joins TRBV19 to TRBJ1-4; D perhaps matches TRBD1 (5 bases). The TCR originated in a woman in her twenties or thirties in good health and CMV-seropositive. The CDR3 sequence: CASSSGTTNEKLFF. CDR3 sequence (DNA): TGTGCCAGTAGTAGCGGGACGACTAACGAAAAACTGTTTTTT. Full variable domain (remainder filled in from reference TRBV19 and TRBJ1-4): DGGITQSPKYLFRKEGQNVTLSCEQNLNHDAMYWYRQDPGQGLRLIYYSQIVNDFQKGDIAEGYSVSREKKESFPLTVTSAQKNPTAFYLCASSSGTTNEKLFFGSGTQLSVL.